The clone carrying this TCR beta chain was observed at least ten times. Its antigen is still unknown. Trimming stripped 0 bases from V and 7 bases from J, with 12 bases between. The CDR3 is 15 amino acids. Germline values: CDR1 MNHEY, CDR2 SVGAGI. This sample was included in a study of CD8 T cells in ankylosing spondylitis. Study-wide results and limits: Matched ankylosing spondylitis synovial fluid reportedly contained a significantly enriched population of disease-linked clones. Disease-linked clones were found to be CD8+ and relatively rare in peripheral blood. Ankylosing spondylitis blood appeared to be characterized by a TCR beta motif of eight or nine highly homologous variants.

Making the TCR beta libraries involved quantitative 5'-RACE with molecular barcodes. TCRdb re-called the 5' RACE reads through MiXCR, storing one row per CDR3 protein. The data contain almost 400,000 distinct CDR3 sequences, under 25% of them singletons. The receptor was isolated from a male donor with ankylosing spondylitis. Material: blood, either unsorted or a sorted T cell fraction (not recorded which). J is TRBJ1-4 and V is TRBV6-5; weak D call: TRBD1 (5 bases). In DNA form, the CDR3 reads TGTGCCAGCAGTTACTCGACGGGACTGGGTGAAAAACTGTTTTTT. Its protein product is CASSYSTGLGEKLFF.